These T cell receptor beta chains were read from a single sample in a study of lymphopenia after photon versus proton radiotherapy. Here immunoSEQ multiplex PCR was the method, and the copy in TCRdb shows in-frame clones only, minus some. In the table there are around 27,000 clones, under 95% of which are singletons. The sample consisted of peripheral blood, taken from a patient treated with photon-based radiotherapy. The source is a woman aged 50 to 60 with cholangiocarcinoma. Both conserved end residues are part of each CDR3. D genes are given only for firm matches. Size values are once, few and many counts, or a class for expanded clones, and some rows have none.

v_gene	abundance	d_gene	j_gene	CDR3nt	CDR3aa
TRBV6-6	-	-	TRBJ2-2	TGTGCCAGCGGTCCGTTGACCGGGGAGCTGTTTTTT	CASGPLTGELFF
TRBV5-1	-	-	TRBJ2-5	TGCGCCAGCAGCTTGCAGGGGCGGGAGACCCAGTACTTC	CASSLQGRETQYF
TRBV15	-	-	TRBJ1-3	TGTGCCACCAGCAGAGATCCCCCTACGGACGCTGGAAACACCATATATTTT	CATSRDPPTDAGNTIYF
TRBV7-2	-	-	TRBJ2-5	TGTGCCAGCAGCTTAGCTGGGACACAAGAGACCCAGTACTTC	CASSLAGTQETQYF
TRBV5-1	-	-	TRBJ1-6	TGCGCCAGCAGCTTTAAAGGGGATAATTCACCCCTCCACTTT	CASSFKGDNSPLHF
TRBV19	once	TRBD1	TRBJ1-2	TGTGCCACAAGGGACAGGGGGCGGTACACCTTC	CATRDRGRYTF
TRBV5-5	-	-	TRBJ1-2	TGTGCCAGCAGCTTGCTTGCAGGGAGAGGTGAAGGCTACACCTTC	CASSLLAGRGEGYTF
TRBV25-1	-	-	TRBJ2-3	TGTGCCAGCAGTGAAAGGGGCACTTACACTACGCAGTATTTT	CASSERGTYTTQYF
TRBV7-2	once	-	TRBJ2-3	TGTGCCAGCAGCTTCCATGCTCCAGGAGGGGGAACCACAGATACGCAGTATTTT	CASSFHAPGGGTTDTQYF
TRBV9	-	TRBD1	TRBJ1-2	TGTGCCAGCAGCGTAGTGGGACAGGGGCGTGGTGGCTACACCTTC	CASSVVGQGRGGYTF
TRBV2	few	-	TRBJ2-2	TGTGCCAGCAGGGGCACAGGGACCACCGGGGAGCTGTTTTTT	CASRGTGTTGELFF
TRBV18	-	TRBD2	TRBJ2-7	TGTGCCAGCTCGAAACCACTGACTAGCGGCTCCTACGAGCAGTACTTC	CASSKPLTSGSYEQYF
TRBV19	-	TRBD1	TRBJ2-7	TGTGCCACCCAAACAGGGGGCGCGGACGAGCAGTACTTC	CATQTGGADEQYF
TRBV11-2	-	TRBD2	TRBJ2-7	TGTGCCAGCAGCTTCACGGGAGGGTATGGAGGAGTCTACGAGCAGTACTTC	CASSFTGGYGGVYEQYF
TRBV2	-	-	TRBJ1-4	TGTGCCAGCAGGAGCACAGCCGCAACTAATGAAAAACTGTTTTTT	CASRSTAATNEKLFF
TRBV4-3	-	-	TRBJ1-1	TGCGCCAGCAGCAACAGGTTTAACACTGAAGCTTTCTTT	CASSNRFNTEAFF
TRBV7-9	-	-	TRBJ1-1	TGTGCCAGCAGCTACCCGGGGCAGATGAACACTGAAGCTTTCTTT	CASSYPGQMNTEAFF
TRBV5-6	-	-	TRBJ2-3	TGTGCCAGCAGCCCCCTCGAACCACTGGGCGCCACGGGGGATACGCAGTATTTT	CASSPLEPLGATGDTQYF
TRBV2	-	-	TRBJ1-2	TGTGCCAGCGATAGGGACCTTCGCTATGGCTACACCTTC	CASDRDLRYGYTF
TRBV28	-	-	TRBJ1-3	TGTGCCACCTCGAAACAAGGGCGGGGAAACACCATATATTTT	CATSKQGRGNTIYF
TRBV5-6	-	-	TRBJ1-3	TGTGCCAGCAACACCCTAGGGGCTGGAAACACCATATATTTT	CASNTLGAGNTIYF
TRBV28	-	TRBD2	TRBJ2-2	TGTGCCAGCACTCCATCTAGGACTAGCGGGGGTTTAACCGGGGAGCTGTTTTTT	CASTPSRTSGGLTGELFF
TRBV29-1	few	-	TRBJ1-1	TGCAGCGTCAGGGGTCAATTGAACACTGAAGCTTTCTTT	CSVRGQLNTEAFF
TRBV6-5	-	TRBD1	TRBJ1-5	TGTGCCAGCAGTTACCAGACAGGGAATCAGCCCCAGCATTTT	CASSYQTGNQPQHF